The next 15 T cell receptor beta chains were all read from a single sample in a study of cytomegalovirus exposure and HLA in healthy donors. Assay: immunoSEQ multiplex PCR; the TCRdb copy retains only in-frame clones and omits some. The sample includes some 170,000 clones, less than 90% of them seen just once. Input material: PBMCs. These receptors were taken from a woman aged 18-35 years in good health and CMV-seronegative.

V gene TRBV13 combines with J gene TRBJ2-7, with TRBD2 matching over 8 bases. Germline V gene lookup returns CDR1 PRHDT and CDR2 FYEKMQ (reference sequence). This CDR3 contains 19 residues. The junction had 22 bases not matched to a gene; V was cut back by 2 bases and J by 7 bases. The CDR3 reads CASSLFAGGREGRIGEQYF. CDR3 DNA: TGTGCCAGCAGCTTATTTGCCGGGGGACGGGAGGGCCGGATTGGTGAGCAGTACTTC. The full variable domain, rest sourced from reference TRBV13 and TRBJ2-7, is AAGVIQSPRHLIKEKRETATLKCYPIPRHDTVYWYQQGPGQDPQFLISFYEKMQSDKGSIPDRFSAQQFSDYHSELNMSSLELGDSALYFCASSLFAGGREGRIGEQYFGPGTRLTVT.

The rearrangement uses TRBV30 and TRBJ1-1; D is unresolved. Germline-derived CDR1 and CDR2 are GTSNPN and SVGIG (reference sequence). The CDR3 is 17 amino acids. Trimming took 1 base from V and 0 from J, leaving 18 bases between them. The CDR3 bases are TGTGCCTGGAGTGATGGATGGGCTTCGAGAGTGAACACTGAAGCTTTCTTT. Amino acid sequence: CAWSDGWASRVNTEAFF.

The chain recombines TRBV2 with TRBJ2-3; 9 nucleotides agree with TRBD2. The junction had 6 bases not matched to a gene; V was cut back by 7 bases and J by 1 base. CDR3 size: 15 residues. The germline gives CDR1 SNHLY, CDR2 FYNNEI. The CDR3: CASTEWTSGTDTQYF. CDR3 nucleotide sequence: TGTGCCAGCACCGAATGGACTAGCGGCACAGATACGCAGTATTTT.

This clone was detected only once. This chain uses TRBV10-3 with TRBJ2-1; a weak D match, TRBD2 (7 bases). The V end lost 3 bases, the J end lost 6 bases, and 18 bases lay between the germline ends. CDR1 and CDR2 from the germline V gene are ENHRY and SYGVKD. This CDR3 contains 16 residues. The CDR3 DNA is TGTGCCATCAGTGACCCGCGGCAGGGGAGGGCCAATGAGCAGTTCTTC. Translated: CAISDPRQGRANEQFF.

The chain recombines TRBV12-5 with TRBJ2-2, with D tentatively TRBD2 (6 bases). The CDR3 covers 17 residues. The germline V and J ends were trimmed by 4 bases and 3 bases, with 18 bases remaining between them. Germline V gives CDR1 LGHNT, CDR2 FRNRAP. This chain's CDR3 is CASGSGHQGLDTGELFF. As DNA, the CDR3 is TGTGCTAGTGGTTCCGGACACCAGGGACTGGACACCGGGGAGCTGTTTTTT.

This chain uses TRBV7-2 with TRBJ2-1; 11 positions match TRBD2. The V gene's germline CDR1 is SGHTA and CDR2 FQGNSA. The trim removed 5 bases at V and 7 bases at J, leaving 13 bases unmatched. This CDR3 is built from 17 residues. Here the CDR3 DNA reads TGTGCCAGCAGCCACCGAGCTGGTAGCGGGAGGGAAAATGAGCAGTTCTTC. It yields the protein CASSHRAGSGRENEQFF.

This clone was seen a handful of times. V and J are TRBV2 and TRBJ1-5; D not certain. Trimming removed 0 bases at V and 0 bases at J, with 9 bases between. This CDR3 contains 16 residues. Germline-derived CDR1 and CDR2 are SNHLY and FYNNEI. The CDR3 sequence: CASSEARRNSNQPQHF. DNA for the CDR3: TGTGCCAGCAGTGAAGCCCGCAGGAATAGCAATCAGCCCCAGCATTTT.

V gene TRBV9 combines with J gene TRBJ2-3, with D unresolved. V gave up 6 bases and J gave up 1 base, with 6 bases separating them. Germline-derived CDR1 and CDR2 are SGDLS and YYNGEE. This CDR3 has 12 residues. CDR3 sequence: CASTAGTDTQYF. The DNA of the CDR3 is TGTGCCAGCACCGCGGGCACAGATACGCAGTATTTT.

The chain carries TRBV25-1 and TRBJ1-4; 7 nucleotides line up with TRBD1. Germline assignment: CDR1 MGHDK and CDR2 SYGVNS. This CDR3 has 13 residues. J was trimmed by 10 bases and V by 7 bases; bases with no gene match: 9. The CDR3 DNA sequence: TGTGCCAGCACCGACAGGGACCAAAGAAAACTGTTTTTT. Its translation is CASTDRDQRKLFF.

The chain is built from TRBV5-1 and TRBJ2-5, with D tentatively TRBD1 (5 bases). CDR3 length: 15 residues. In germline, CDR1 is SGHRS, CDR2 YFSETQ. V was clipped by 0 bases and J by 3 bases, with 12 bases between them. This CDR3 is CASSLVNGREETQYF. The CDR3 DNA reads TGCGCCAGCAGCTTGGTTAACGGCAGGGAAGAGACCCAGTACTTC.

The genes are TRBV10-3 and TRBJ1-2, with D unresolved. V was shortened by 4 bases and J by 10 bases, with 16 bases between the two germline ends. The CDR3 sequence is 13 residues long. Germline loops: CDR1 ENHRY, CDR2 SYGVKD. CDR3 bases: TGTGCCATCAGTGCGCTGTCAGTGAAAGACTACACCTTC. Amino acid sequence: CAISALSVKDYTF.

The chain carries TRBV28 and TRBJ1-1, with 7 nucleotides matching TRBD1. This CDR3 is 15 amino acids long. From germline, CDR1 is MDHEN and CDR2 SYDVKM. V was clipped by 5 bases and J by 4 bases; unmatched bases: 10. In DNA form, the CDR3 reads TGTGCCAGCAGTCCCCCGACAGGGAGTGTCACTGAAGCTTTCTTT. Protein product: CASSPPTGSVTEAFF.

The chain is built from TRBV7-8 and TRBJ1-4; no definite D call. The CDR3 contains 16 residues. Deletions cut 1 base from V and 3 bases from J, with 12 bases between. Germline V gene lookup returns CDR1 SGHVS and CDR2 FQNEAQ. CDR3 sequence (DNA): TGTGCCAGCAGCTTAGTCCGGGAGAGGCCTAATGAAAAACTGTTTTTT. Its protein product is CASSLVRERPNEKLFF.

The V call is TRBV5-1, the J call TRBJ1-2; 11 bases agree with TRBD1. The V gene end was trimmed by 4 bases and the J gene end by 4 bases; junction bases not matched to a gene: 3. Germline loops: CDR1 SGHRS, CDR2 YFSETQ. The CDR3 runs 14 residues. CDR3 bases: TGCGCCAGCAGCCCCGGACAGGGGGCCTATGGCTACACCTTC. It encodes CASSPGQGAYGYTF. Variable domain in full (rest from reference TRBV5-1 and TRBJ1-2): KAGVTQTPRYLIKTRGQQVTLSCSPISGHRSVSWYQQTPGQGLQFLFEYFSETQRNKGNFPGRFSGRQFSNSRSEMNVSTLELGDSALYLCASSPGQGAYGYTFGSGTRLTVV.

The chain couples TRBV4-3 to TRBJ2-7; D remains unclear. The CDR3 spans 15 residues. Trimming took 0 bases from V and 2 from J, leaving 11 bases between them. The V gene's germline CDR1 is LGHNA and CDR2 YSLEER. The DNA of the CDR3 is TGCGCCAGCAGCCAAGATTTACCGGGTCCCTACGAGCAGTACTTC. Its translation: CASSQDLPGPYEQYF.